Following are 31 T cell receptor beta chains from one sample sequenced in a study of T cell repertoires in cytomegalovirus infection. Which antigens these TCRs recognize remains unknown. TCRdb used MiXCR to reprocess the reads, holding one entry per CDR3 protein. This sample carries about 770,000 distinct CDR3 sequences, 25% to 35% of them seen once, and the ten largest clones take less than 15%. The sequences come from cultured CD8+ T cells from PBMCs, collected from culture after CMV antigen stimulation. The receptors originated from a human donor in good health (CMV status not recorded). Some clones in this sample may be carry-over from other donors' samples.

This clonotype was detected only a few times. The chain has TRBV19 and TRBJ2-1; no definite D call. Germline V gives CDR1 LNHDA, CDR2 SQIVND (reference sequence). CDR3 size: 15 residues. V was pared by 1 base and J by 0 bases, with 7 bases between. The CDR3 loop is CASSIGPSSYNEQFF. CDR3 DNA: TGTGCCAGTAGTATAGGTCCGAGCTCCTACAATGAGCAGTTCTTC.

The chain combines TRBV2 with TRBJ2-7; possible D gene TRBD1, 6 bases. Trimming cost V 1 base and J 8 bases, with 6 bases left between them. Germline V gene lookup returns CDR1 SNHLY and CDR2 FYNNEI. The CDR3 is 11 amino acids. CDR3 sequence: CASSEGGQQYV. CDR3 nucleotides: TGTGCCAGCAGTGAAGGGGGGCAGCAGTACGTC.

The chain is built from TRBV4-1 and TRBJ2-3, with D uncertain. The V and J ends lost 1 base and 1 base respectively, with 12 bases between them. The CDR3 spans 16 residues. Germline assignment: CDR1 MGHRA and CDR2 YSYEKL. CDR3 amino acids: CASSQGMDGRTDTQYF. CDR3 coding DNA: TGCGCCAGCAGCCAAGGGATGGACGGACGCACAGATACGCAGTATTTT.

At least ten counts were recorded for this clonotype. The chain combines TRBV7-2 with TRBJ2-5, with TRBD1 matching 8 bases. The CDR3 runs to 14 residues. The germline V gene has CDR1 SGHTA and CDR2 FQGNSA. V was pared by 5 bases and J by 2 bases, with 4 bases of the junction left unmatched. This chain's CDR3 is CASSHRTGQETQYF. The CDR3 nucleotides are TGTGCCAGCAGCCACCGGACAGGGCAAGAGACCCAGTACTTC.

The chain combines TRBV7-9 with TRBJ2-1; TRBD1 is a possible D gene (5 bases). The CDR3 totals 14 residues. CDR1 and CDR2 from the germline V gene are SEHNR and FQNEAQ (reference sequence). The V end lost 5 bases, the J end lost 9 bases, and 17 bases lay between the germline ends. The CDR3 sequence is CASSPRQSRVEQFF. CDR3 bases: TGTGCCAGCAGCCCTCGACAGTCTAGGGTTGAGCAGTTCTTC.

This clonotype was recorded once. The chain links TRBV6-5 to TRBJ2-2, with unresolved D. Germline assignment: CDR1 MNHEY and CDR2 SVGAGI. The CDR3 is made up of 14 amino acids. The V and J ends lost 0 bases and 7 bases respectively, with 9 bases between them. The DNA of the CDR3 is TGTGCCAGCAGTTACTCTCAGTCCGGCGGGGAGCTGTTTTTT. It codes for CASSYSQSGGELFF.

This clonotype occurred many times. Here the CDR3 reads CASSLEPDTSYEQYF. As DNA, the CDR3 is TGTGCCAGCAGCTTAGAGCCCGATACATCCTACGAGCAGTACTTC. The chain couples TRBV7-6 to TRBJ2-7; D remains ambiguous. Trimming pared 1 base from V and 1 base from J, leaving 11 bases between. The CDR3 has 15 amino acids. CDR1 is SGHVS, CDR2 FNYEAQ, per germline.

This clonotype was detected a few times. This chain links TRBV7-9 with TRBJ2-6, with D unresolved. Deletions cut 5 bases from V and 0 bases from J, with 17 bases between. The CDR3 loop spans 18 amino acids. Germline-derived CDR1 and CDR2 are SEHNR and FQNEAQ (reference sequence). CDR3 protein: CASSPVVGGGSGANVLTF. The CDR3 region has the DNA TGTGCCAGCAGCCCGGTTGTAGGCGGCGGCTCTGGGGCCAACGTCCTGACTTTC. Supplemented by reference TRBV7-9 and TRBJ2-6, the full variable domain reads DTGVSQNPRHKITKRGQNVTFRCDPISEHNRLYWYRQTLGQGPEFLTYFQNEAQLEKSRLLSDRFSAERPKGSFSTLEIQRTEQGDSAMYLCASSPVVGGGSGANVLTFGAGSRLTVL.

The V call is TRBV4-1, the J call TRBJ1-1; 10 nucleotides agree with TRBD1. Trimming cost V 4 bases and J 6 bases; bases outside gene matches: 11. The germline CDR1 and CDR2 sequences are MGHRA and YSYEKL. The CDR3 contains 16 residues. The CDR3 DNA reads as TGCGCCAGCAGCCCGGGACAGGGGATTATAGTATCTGAAGCTTTCTTT. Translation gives CASSPGQGIIVSEAFF.

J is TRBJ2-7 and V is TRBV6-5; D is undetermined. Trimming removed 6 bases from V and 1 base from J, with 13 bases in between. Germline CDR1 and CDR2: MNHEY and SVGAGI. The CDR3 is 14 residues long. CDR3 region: CASRYTESSYEQYF. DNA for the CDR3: TGTGCCAGCAGGTACACAGAGTCTTCCTACGAGCAGTACTTC.

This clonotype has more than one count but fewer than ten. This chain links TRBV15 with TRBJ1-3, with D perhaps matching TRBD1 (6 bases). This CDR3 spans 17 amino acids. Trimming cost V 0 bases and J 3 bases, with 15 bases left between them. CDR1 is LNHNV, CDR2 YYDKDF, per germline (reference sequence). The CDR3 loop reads CATSRDSLGGIGNTIYF. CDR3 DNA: TGTGCCACCAGCAGAGATTCACTGGGGGGCATTGGAAACACCATATATTTT. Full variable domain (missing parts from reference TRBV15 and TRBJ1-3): DAMVIQNPRYQVTQFGKPVTLSCSQTLNHNVMYWYQQKSSQAPKLLFHYYDKDFNNEADTPDNFQSRRPNTSFCFLDIRSPGLGDTAMYLCATSRDSLGGIGNTIYFGEGSWLTVV.

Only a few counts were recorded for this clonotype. CDR3 region: CASSPDRGLKPQHF. The CDR3 coding sequence is TGTGCCAGCAGCCCTGACAGGGGGTTGAAGCCCCAGCATTTT. The rearrangement links TRBV27 to TRBJ1-5; TRBD1 agrees at 9 bases. The junction had 8 bases not matched to a gene; V was cut back by 6 bases and J by 8 bases. This CDR3 comprises 14 residues. Germline CDR1 MNHEY, CDR2 SMNVEV (reference sequence).

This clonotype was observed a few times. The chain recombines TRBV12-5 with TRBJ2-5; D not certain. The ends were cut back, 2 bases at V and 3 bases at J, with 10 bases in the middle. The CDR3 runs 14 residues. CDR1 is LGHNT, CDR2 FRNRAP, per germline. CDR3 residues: CASGLIGSEETQYF. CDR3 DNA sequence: TGTGCTAGTGGTTTGATCGGGTCAGAAGAGACCCAGTACTTC.

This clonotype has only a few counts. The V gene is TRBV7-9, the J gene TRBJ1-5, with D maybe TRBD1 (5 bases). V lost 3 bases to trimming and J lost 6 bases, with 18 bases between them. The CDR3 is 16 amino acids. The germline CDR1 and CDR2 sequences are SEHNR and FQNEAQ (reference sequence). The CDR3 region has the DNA TGTGCCAGCAGCTTGTACCCTCCGCAGGGTTTTCAGCCCCAGCATTTT. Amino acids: CASSLYPPQGFQPQHF.

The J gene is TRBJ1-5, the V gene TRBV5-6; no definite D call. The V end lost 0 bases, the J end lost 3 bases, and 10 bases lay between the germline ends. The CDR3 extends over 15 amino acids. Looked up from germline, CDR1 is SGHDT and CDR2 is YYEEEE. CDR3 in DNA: TGTGCCAGCAGCTTGGCTGGCCCGGCCAATCAGCCCCAGCATTTT. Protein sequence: CASSLAGPANQPQHF.

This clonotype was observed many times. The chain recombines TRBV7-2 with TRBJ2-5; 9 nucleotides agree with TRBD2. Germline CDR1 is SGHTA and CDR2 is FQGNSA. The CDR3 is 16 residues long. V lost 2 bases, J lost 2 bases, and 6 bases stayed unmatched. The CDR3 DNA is TGTGCCAGCAGCTTAAGGGCGGGGGGGTTTCAAGAGACCCAGTACTTC. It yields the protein CASSLRAGGFQETQYF.

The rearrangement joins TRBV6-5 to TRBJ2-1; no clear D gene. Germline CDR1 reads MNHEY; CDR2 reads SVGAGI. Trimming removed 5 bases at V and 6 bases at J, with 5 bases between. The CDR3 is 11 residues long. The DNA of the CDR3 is TGTGCCAGCAGTGCCGCCAATGAGCAGTTCTTC. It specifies CASSAANEQFF.

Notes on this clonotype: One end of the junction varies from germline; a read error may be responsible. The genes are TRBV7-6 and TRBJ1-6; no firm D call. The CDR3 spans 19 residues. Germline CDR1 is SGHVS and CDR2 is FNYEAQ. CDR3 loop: CASSPPLDSGSSYNSPLHF. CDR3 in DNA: TGTGCTAGCAGCCCCCCGCTCGACTCTGGAAGCTCCTATAATTCACCCCTCCACTTT.

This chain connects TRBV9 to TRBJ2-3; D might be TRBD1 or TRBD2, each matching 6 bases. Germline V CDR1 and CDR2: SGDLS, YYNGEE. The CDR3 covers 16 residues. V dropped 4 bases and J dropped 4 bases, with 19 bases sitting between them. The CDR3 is CASSPSGAGGADTQYF. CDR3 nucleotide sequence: TGTGCCAGCAGCCCCTCCGGAGCCGGGGGCGCAGATACGCAGTATTTT.

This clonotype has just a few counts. The CDR3 DNA reads as TGTGCCAGCAGTTTATCGGGGGGGCTGGGAGATACGCAGTATTTT. Its translation is CASSLSGGLGDTQYF. This sequence joins TRBV27 and TRBJ2-3; possibly TRBD2 for D (7 bases). Trimming shortened V by 0 bases and J by 5 bases, and 12 bases separated the two germline ends. Germline loops: CDR1 MNHEY, CDR2 SMNVEV (reference sequence). This CDR3 comprises 15 residues.

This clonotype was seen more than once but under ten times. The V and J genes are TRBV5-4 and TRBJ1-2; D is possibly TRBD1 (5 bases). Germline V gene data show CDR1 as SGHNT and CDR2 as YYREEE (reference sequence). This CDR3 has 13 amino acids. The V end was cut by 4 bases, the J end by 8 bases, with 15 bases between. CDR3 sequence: CASSAWDAMGYTF. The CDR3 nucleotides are TGTGCCAGCAGCGCCTGGGACGCGATGGGCTACACCTTC.

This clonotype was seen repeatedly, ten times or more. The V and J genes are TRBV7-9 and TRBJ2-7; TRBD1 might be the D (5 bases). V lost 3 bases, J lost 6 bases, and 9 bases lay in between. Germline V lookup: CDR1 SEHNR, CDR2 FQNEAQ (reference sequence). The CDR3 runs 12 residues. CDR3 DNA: TGTGCCAGCAGCTTGGGCAGGGCCGAGCAGTACGTC. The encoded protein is CASSLGRAEQYV.

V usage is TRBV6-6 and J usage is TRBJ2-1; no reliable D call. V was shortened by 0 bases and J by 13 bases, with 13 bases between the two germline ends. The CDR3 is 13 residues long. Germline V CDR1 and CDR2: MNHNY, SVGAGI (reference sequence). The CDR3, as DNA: TGTGCCAGCAGTTACTCGGGCGAGCCATTTCAGTTCTTC. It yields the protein CASSYSGEPFQFF.

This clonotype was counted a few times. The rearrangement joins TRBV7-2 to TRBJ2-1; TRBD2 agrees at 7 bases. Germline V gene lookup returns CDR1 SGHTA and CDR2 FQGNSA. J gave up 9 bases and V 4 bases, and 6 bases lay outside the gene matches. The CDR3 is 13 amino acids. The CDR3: CASSSQLAIEQFF. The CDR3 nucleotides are TGTGCCAGCAGCTCCCAACTAGCGATTGAGCAGTTCTTC.

CDR3 loop: CASSHVSSYEQYF. CDR3 in DNA: TGTGCCAGCAGCCATGTCAGCTCCTACGAGCAGTACTTC. J is TRBJ2-7 and V is TRBV7-9; D gene unclear. This CDR3 has 13 residues. Trimming pared 5 bases from V and 0 bases from J, leaving 8 bases between. Germline assignment: CDR1 SEHNR and CDR2 FQNEAQ (reference sequence).

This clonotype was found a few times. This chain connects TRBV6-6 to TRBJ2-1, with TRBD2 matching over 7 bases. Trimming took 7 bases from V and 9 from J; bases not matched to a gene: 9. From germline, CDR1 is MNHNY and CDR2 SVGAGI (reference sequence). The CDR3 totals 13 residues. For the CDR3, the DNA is TGTGCCAGCAAAAACGGACTAGTGGCTGAGCAGTTCTTC. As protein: CASKNGLVAEQFF.

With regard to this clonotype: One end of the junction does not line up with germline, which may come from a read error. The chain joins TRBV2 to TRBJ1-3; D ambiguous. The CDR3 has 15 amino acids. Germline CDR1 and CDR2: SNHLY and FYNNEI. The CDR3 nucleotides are TGTGCCGGCAGTGATTGGTTCACCTCTGGAAACACCATATATTTT. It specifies CAGSDWFTSGNTIYF.

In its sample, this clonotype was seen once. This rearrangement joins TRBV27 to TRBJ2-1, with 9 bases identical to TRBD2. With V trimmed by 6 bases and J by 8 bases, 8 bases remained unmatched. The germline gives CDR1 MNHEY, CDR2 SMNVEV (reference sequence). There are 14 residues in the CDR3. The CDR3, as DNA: TGTGCCAGCAGAATTAGCGGGGGTGTTGATGAGCAGTTCTTC. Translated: CASRISGGVDEQFF.

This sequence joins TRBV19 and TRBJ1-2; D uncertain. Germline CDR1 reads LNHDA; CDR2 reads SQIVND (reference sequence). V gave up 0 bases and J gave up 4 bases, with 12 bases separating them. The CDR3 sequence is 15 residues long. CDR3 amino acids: CASSIDGPVSYGYTF. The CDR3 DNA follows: TGTGCCAGTAGTATAGACGGGCCCGTTTCCTATGGCTACACCTTC.

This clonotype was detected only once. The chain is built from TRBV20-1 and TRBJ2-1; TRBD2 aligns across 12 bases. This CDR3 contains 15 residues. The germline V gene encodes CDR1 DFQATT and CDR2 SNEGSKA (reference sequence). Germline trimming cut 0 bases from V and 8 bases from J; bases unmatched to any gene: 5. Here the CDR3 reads CSAREASGGDYEQFF. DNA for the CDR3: TGCAGTGCTAGAGAAGCTAGCGGGGGGGACTATGAGCAGTTCTTC.

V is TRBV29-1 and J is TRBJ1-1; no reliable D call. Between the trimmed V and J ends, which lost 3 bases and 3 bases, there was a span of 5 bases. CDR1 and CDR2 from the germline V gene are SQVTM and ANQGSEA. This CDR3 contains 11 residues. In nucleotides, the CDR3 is TGCAGCGTTGAGACTTACACTGAAGCTTTCTTT. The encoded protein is CSVETYTEAFF. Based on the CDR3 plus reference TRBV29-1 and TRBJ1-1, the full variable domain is SAVISQKPSRDICQRGTSLTIQCQVDSQVTMMFWYRQQPGQSLTLIATANQGSEATYESGFVIDKFPISRPNLTFSTLTVSNMSPEDSSIYLCSVETYTEAFFGQGTRLTVV.